This paragraph reports one T cell receptor beta chain. The data originate from a study of CD8 T cells in Susac syndrome. Trimming cost V 5 bases and J 9 bases, with 11 bases left between them. Germline CDR1 is MNHEY and CDR2 is SMNVEV (reference sequence). The length of the CDR3 is 12 residues. Roughly 0.45 to 1 ug RNA was reverse transcribed with random hexamers. With immunoSEQ multiplex PCR, TCR beta CDR3 was amplified across 54 Vbeta and 13 Jbeta. MiXCR, applied by TCRdb to the immunoSEQ multiplex PCR reads, yields one record per CDR3 protein. The data show more than 150,000 distinct CDR3 sequences, around 95% seen once. Controls were drawn from healthy donors and were matched for age and sex.

The chain employs TRBV27 and TRBJ2-1, with D hard to call. The clonotype originates from a human donor in good health. Sequencing was performed on CD4+ T cells from PBMCs. The CDR3, as DNA: TGTGCCAGCAGTCCCCCGGTCGGTGAGCAGTTCTTC. It codes for CASSPPVGEQFF.